This is a list of T cell receptor beta chains from one sample in a study of PD-1 blockade in classical Hodgkin lymphoma. Profiled with immunoSEQ multiplex PCR; TCRdb holds only in-frame clones, not every one. The table has approximately 11,000 clones, approximately 81% seen once; the top ten hold about 30%. This specimen consisted of peripheral blood mononuclear cells (PBMCs), obtained at baseline. The receptors originated from a human donor with classical Hodgkin lymphoma. CDR3s include the opening cysteine and the closing phenylalanine or tryptophan. Fields, in order: D gene, clone size, V gene, J gene, CDR3 protein, CDR3 DNA. The D gene is left open where the match is weak. The size field is filled for only some rows; it gives once, few, many or a size class.

d_gene: TRBD2; abundance: -; v_gene: TRBV5-5; j_gene: TRBJ2-7; CDR3aa: CASSPLEAGPPYEQYF; CDR3nt: TGCGCCAGCAGCCCCCTGGAAGCGGGACCACCCTACGAGCAGTACTTC
d_gene: TRBD2; abundance: -; v_gene: TRBV5-1; j_gene: TRBJ2-7; CDR3aa: CASSFSGDPYEQYF; CDR3nt: TGCGCCAGCAGCTTTAGCGGGGATCCCTACGAGCAGTACTTC
d_gene: -; abundance: few; v_gene: TRBV13; j_gene: TRBJ1-1; CDR3aa: CASSLGDTEAFF; CDR3nt: TGTGCCAGCAGCTTAGGGGACACTGAAGCTTTCTTT
d_gene: TRBD2; abundance: -; v_gene: TRBV13; j_gene: TRBJ2-3; CDR3aa: CASSSRAGLAGQHTDTQYF; CDR3nt: TGTGCCAGCAGCTCGAGGGCGGGACTAGCGGGTCAACACACAGATACGCAGTATTTT
d_gene: -; abundance: once; v_gene: TRBV7-2; j_gene: TRBJ1-2; CDR3aa: CASSEAVSYGYTF; CDR3nt: TGTGCCAGCAGCGAAGCTGTGAGCTATGGCTACACCTTC
d_gene: TRBD1; abundance: -; v_gene: TRBV19; j_gene: TRBJ2-2; CDR3aa: CASIARPGTGGTGELFF; CDR3nt: TGTGCCAGTATCGCAAGGCCCGGGACAGGGGGTACCGGGGAGCTGTTTTTT
d_gene: -; abundance: -; v_gene: TRBV30; j_gene: TRBJ1-1; CDR3aa: CAWGTSGTEAFF; CDR3nt: TGTGCCTGGGGGACATCGGGTACTGAAGCTTTCTTT
d_gene: -; abundance: -; v_gene: TRBV15; j_gene: TRBJ2-7; CDR3aa: CATSRDPTYEQYF; CDR3nt: TGTGCCACCAGCAGAGATCCCACGTACGAGCAGTACTTC
d_gene: TRBD1; abundance: once; v_gene: TRBV6-6; j_gene: TRBJ1-1; CDR3aa: CASSYIIQGGNTEAFF; CDR3nt: TGTGCCAGCAGTTACATAATCCAGGGGGGGAACACTGAAGCTTTCTTT
d_gene: -; abundance: -; v_gene: TRBV19; j_gene: TRBJ1-2; CDR3aa: CASSITRLYGYTF; CDR3nt: TGTGCCAGTAGTATTACACGGCTTTATGGCTACACCTTC
d_gene: -; abundance: -; v_gene: TRBV7-6; j_gene: TRBJ2-1; CDR3aa: CASSPGTKYNEQFF; CDR3nt: TGTGCCAGCAGTCCCGGGACAAAATACAATGAGCAGTTCTTC
d_gene: -; abundance: -; v_gene: TRBV27; j_gene: TRBJ2-7; CDR3aa: CASSFPGGINEQYF; CDR3nt: TGTGCCAGCAGTTTCCCAGGGGGGATCAACGAGCAGTACTTC
d_gene: -; abundance: -; v_gene: TRBV27; j_gene: TRBJ1-6; CDR3aa: CASTHKGPLYNSPLHF; CDR3nt: TGTGCCAGCACCCATAAGGGACCCCTTTATAATTCACCCCTCCACTTT
d_gene: -; abundance: -; v_gene: TRBV9; j_gene: TRBJ2-7; CDR3aa: CASSARQDSAYEQYF; CDR3nt: TGTGCCAGCAGCGCCAGACAGGACTCAGCCTACGAGCAGTACTTC
d_gene: -; abundance: -; v_gene: TRBV15; j_gene: TRBJ2-7; CDR3aa: CATSGAPPEQYF; CDR3nt: TGTGCCACCAGCGGGGCCCCCCCCGAGCAGTACTTC
d_gene: -; abundance: -; v_gene: TRBV14; j_gene: TRBJ2-3; CDR3aa: CASSQSQGRLSTDTQYF; CDR3nt: TGTGCCAGCAGCCAATCCCAGGGACGCCTTAGCACAGATACGCAGTATTTT
d_gene: -; abundance: -; v_gene: TRBV4-3; j_gene: TRBJ1-3; CDR3aa: CASSQALGGVDTIYF; CDR3nt: TGCGCCAGCAGCCAGGCACTCGGGGGCGTTGACACCATATATTTT
d_gene: TRBD1; abundance: -; v_gene: TRBV19; j_gene: TRBJ2-7; CDR3aa: CATLAGQGATYEQYF; CDR3nt: TGTGCCACCCTTGCAGGACAGGGGGCAACCTACGAGCAGTACTTC
d_gene: -; abundance: -; v_gene: TRBV5-1; j_gene: TRBJ1-1; CDR3aa: CASSLATVANTEAFF; CDR3nt: TGCGCCAGCAGCTTGGCTACCGTAGCGAACACTGAAGCTTTCTTT
d_gene: -; abundance: -; v_gene: TRBV29-1; j_gene: TRBJ1-3; CDR3aa: CSVEKGAGNTIYF; CDR3nt: TGCAGCGTTGAAAAAGGAGCTGGAAACACCATATATTTT
d_gene: -; abundance: once; v_gene: TRBV7-6; j_gene: TRBJ1-1; CDR3aa: CASSLGGGTEAFF; CDR3nt: TGTGCCAGCAGCTTAGGAGGGGGCACTGAAGCTTTCTTT
d_gene: TRBD2; abundance: once; v_gene: TRBV5-1; j_gene: TRBJ2-3; CDR3aa: CASSLGLAGGPNTDTQYF; CDR3nt: TGCGCCAGCAGCCTCGGACTAGCGGGGGGTCCCAACACAGATACGCAGTATTTT
d_gene: -; abundance: -; v_gene: TRBV7-9; j_gene: TRBJ1-1; CDR3aa: CASKETAQTEAFF; CDR3nt: TGTGCCAGCAAGGAGACAGCTCAAACTGAAGCTTTCTTT
d_gene: -; abundance: -; v_gene: TRBV19; j_gene: TRBJ2-3; CDR3aa: CASSYRDPDTQYF; CDR3nt: TGTGCCAGTAGTTACCGGGATCCAGATACGCAGTATTTT
d_gene: TRBD1; abundance: -; v_gene: TRBV10-1; j_gene: TRBJ1-1; CDR3aa: CARTGVPTEAFF; CDR3nt: TGCGCCAGGACAGGGGTCCCGACTGAAGCTTTCTTT
d_gene: TRBD1; abundance: -; v_gene: TRBV5-6; j_gene: TRBJ2-3; CDR3aa: CASSPWDRRTDTQYF; CDR3nt: TGTGCCAGCAGCCCTTGGGACAGGCGCACAGATACGCAGTATTTT
d_gene: TRBD2; abundance: -; v_gene: TRBV6-1; j_gene: TRBJ2-7; CDR3aa: CASSESYGTTYEQYF; CDR3nt: TGTGCCAGCAGTGAGTCTTACGGGACTACCTACGAGCAGTACTTC
d_gene: TRBD2; abundance: -; v_gene: TRBV10-3; j_gene: TRBJ2-1; CDR3aa: CAIRPLGGSGEQFF; CDR3nt: TGTGCCATCAGACCTTTGGGCGGGAGTGGTGAGCAGTTCTTC